Detailed here is one TCR beta chain. Repertoires were generated with immunoSEQ multiplex PCR, while TCRdb's copy carries only in-frame clones and drops some. The sample carries about 83,000 clones, around 80% recorded once. In germline, CDR1 is SGDLS, CDR2 YYNGEE. The CDR3 runs to 14 residues. V was trimmed by 2 bases and J by 0 bases, leaving 7 bases between them. The data originate from a study of blood T cell repertoires in COVID-19. This rearrangement joins TRBV9 to TRBJ2-3; D is undetermined. The sequencing sample was made of peripheral blood. The clonotype comes from a woman aged 80 or over with acute or convalescent COVID-19. CDR3 loop: CASSVGSSTDTQYF. The DNA of the CDR3 is TGTGCCAGCAGCGTTGGTAGTAGCACAGATACGCAGTATTTT. The entire variable domain, with the rest obtained from reference TRBV9 and TRBJ2-3, is as follows: DSGVTQTPKHLITATGQRVTLRCSPRSGDLSVYWYQQSLDQGLQFLIQYYNGEERAKGNILERFSAQQFPDLHSELNLSSLELGDSALYFCASSVGSSTDTQYFGPGTRLTVL.